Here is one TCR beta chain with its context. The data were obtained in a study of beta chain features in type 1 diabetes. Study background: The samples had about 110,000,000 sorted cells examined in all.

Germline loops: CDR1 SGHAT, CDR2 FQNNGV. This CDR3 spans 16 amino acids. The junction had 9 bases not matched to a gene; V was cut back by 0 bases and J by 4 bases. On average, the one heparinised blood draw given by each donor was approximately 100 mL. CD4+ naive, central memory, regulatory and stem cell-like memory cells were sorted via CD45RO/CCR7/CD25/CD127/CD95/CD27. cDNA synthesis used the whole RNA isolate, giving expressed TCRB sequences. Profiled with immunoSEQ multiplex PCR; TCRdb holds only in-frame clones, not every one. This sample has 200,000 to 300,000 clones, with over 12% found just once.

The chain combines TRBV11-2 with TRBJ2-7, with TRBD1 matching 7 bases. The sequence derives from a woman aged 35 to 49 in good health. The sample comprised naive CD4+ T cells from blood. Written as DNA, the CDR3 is TGTGCCAGCAGCTTAGACTCGAGGGGGCGCTTATACGAGCAGTACTTC. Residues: CASSLDSRGRLYEQYF.